This TCR beta chain was sequenced in a study of shared clonotypes between healthy human individuals (dated by TCRdb to the early 2020s). Some background on the complete study: A couple of women and a few men aged 18 to 49 years were included in the cohort. The study deeply sequenced blood TCR repertoires of about 5 healthy adults to estimate repertoire size and the extent of clonotype sharing between individuals. Different laboratories and diverse techniques were used to prepare libraries and sequence TCR repertoires, to increase sequencing depth and limit assay-specific biases. For each donor, three plates each were used for CD4 naive and CD4 memory, two plates were used for CD8 naive, and one plate was used for CD8 memory. Leukapheresis yielded between about 0.8 and 9.5 billion PBMCs per donor.

On this clone: It lacks a known antigen. No clone much larger than this one lies a single base away; base qualities are absent.

Findings and caveats that apply to the study as a whole: Only blood was sampled, and tissue TCR repertoires likely differ from those in blood. Higher generation probabilities were observed for clonotypes shared by all four sorted-subset donors than for non-shared clonotypes. Estimated clonotype richness was generally larger for naive than for memory subsets. Rarefaction of sorted-subset datasets indicated incomplete sequencing despite the large sequencing depth. Because the study included only a small number of donors, the genetic and exposure-history diversity represented was limited. Pairwise subsampling led to the expectation that sequencing depth would affect the degree of clonotype sharing among donors. When a few donors were compared, the shared fraction of clonotypes was around 5% for naive CD4, less than 4% for naive CD8, more than 2% for memory CD4, and less than 0.45% for memory CD8.

Using the deep immunoSEQ assay, TCR CDR3 regions were amplified from genomic DNA by multiplex PCR. Extracted genomic DNA from each cell subset was spread evenly across all wells of several immunoSEQ 96-well plates, with each plate serving as a replicate. For sorted subsets, approximately 210 ng of genomic DNA, equivalent to 30,000 or so T cell genomes, went into each replicate PCR. The purified libraries were quantified using a Qubit 3.0 fluorometer, sized with a Bioanalyzer 2100, and then quantified again using the KAPA Library Quantification kit. Each immunoSEQ 96-well plate was sequenced on its own single-read 150-cycle Illumina NextSeq 550 flow cell. Per the source publication's procedure: Because the immunoSEQ output included only junctional sequences and no quality scores, the filtering could not be the same as the filtering used for full-length reads. To assign V/J genes and CDR3, sequences were annotated against IMGT germline references using PyIR, a Python wrapper for IgBLAST v1.9. Reads were removed for weak V/J assignments (E-value above 1e-6), missing CDR3, stop codons, out-of-frame junctions, or ambiguous translated residues. A V3J clonotype was defined by an identical inferred V gene, J gene, and CDR3 amino acid sequence. To compute the percentage overlap between repertoires, the number of shared unique clonotypes was divided by the size of the smaller repertoire. RTK rarefaction, the Chao1 estimator, and Recon v2.1 estimates of unobserved clonotypes were used to assess repertoire richness. OLGA was used to compute generation probabilities for all TCRbeta clonotypes that the gDNA method yielded from a handful of donors. TCRdb retrieved this table from immuneACCESS and kept in-frame rearrangements only. Not all clones are present; in checked studies, unresolved V genes account for under half, and no reason is known for the remainder. V, J and clone size derive from that table, while D and trimming were established from the DNA sequence. A total of 2.5 million or so clones appear in this sample, approximately 92% of them only once. The ten largest account for more than 0.12% of the sample.

The donors were healthy, HIV-negative adults with no recently reported acute infections or vaccinations. Every donor was a Caucasian adult living in Nashville, Tennessee, USA. CD4+ T cells were enriched by magnetic negative selection; naive cells were then positively selected on CD45RA, and the negative fraction formed the memory subset. Blood was obtained by leukapheresis, after which PBMCs were separated by Ficoll-Histopaque density gradient centrifugation and cryopreserved in liquid nitrogen vapor phase. Analytical flow cytometry was used to check the purity and quantity of every magnetically sorted T cell population. Each sorted fraction had its genomic DNA isolated and then quantified by UV absorbance on a Nanodrop 2000c. V lost 0 bases and J lost 7 bases; the stretch between them is 8 bases long. The CDR3, cysteine through phenylalanine, is 14 amino acids long. Of the read, only the CDR3 DNA is kept; its 42 bases are in frame from base 1.

Sample: naive CD4+ T cells sorted from blood. Explained via the paper, the cell subset or site label denotes: CD45RA+ positively selected. The receptor comes from a man aged 18 to 30 in good health. The rearrangement combines TRBV5-7 with TRBJ1-6, with the D gene too uncertain to name. TRBV5-7 is an ORF, with its function uncertain. The CDR3 has the sequence CASSLVQTNSPLHF. The DNA sequence is given as TGTGCCAGCAGCTTGGTTCAGACAAATTCACCCCTCCACTTT.